The 17 T cell receptor beta chains below come from one sample, sequenced in a study. MiXCR, applied by TCRdb to the RT-PCR reads, yields one record per CDR3 protein. The repertoire has about 680,000 distinct CDR3 sequences, 14% of them found once; the top ten carry 3% to 4.5%. The sequencing sample was made of memory CD4+ T cells from blood. These receptors were collected from a female donor in good health, serving as a healthy control.

Written as DNA, the CDR3 is TGCGCCAGCAGCTTGGCCGGTCGGGCGAGCGCCACAGATACGCAGTATTTT. Amino acids: CASSLAGRASATDTQYF. The V and J genes are TRBV5-1 and TRBJ2-3; D remains unclear. The CDR3 has 17 amino acids. Germline V gene lookup returns CDR1 SGHRS and CDR2 YFSETQ. Trimming removed 0 bases at V and 2 bases at J, with 16 bases between.

The rearrangement uses TRBV5-6 and TRBJ1-1; no clear D gene. Deletions cut 2 bases from V and 8 bases from J, with 10 bases between. This CDR3 region has 12 residues. CDR1 is SGHDT, CDR2 YYEEEE, per germline. Written as DNA, the CDR3 is TGTGCCAGCAGCTTTTTGTCAGAAGAAGCTTTCTTT. It translates to CASSFLSEEAFF.

This clonotype was found many times. This chain connects TRBV11-2 to TRBJ2-5; 8 positions match TRBD2. CDR3 length: 17 amino acids. V lost 4 bases to trimming and J lost 4 bases; unmatched junction nucleotides: 14. CDR1 SGHAT and CDR2 FQNNGV come from the germline V gene. CDR3: CASSSRQNSGIRETQYF. In nucleotides, the CDR3 is TGTGCCAGCAGCTCGCGACAGAATAGCGGGATCCGAGAGACCCAGTACTTC.

This clonotype was counted at least ten times. The V and J genes are TRBV4-2 and TRBJ2-7; tentatively, D is TRBD1 (6 bases). Germline CDR1 and CDR2: LGHNA and YNFKEQ. CDR3 length equals 13 residues. V gave up 0 bases and J gave up 9 bases, with 12 bases separating them. The CDR3 nucleotides read TGTGCCAGCAGCCAAGACCCCGACAGGACGCAGTACTTC. The encoded protein is CASSQDPDRTQYF.

This clonotype has at least ten counts. The chain couples TRBV15 to TRBJ2-7; D is undetermined. CDR1 and CDR2 from the germline V gene are LNHNV and YYDKDF (reference sequence). The CDR3 runs to 16 residues. V was cut by 1 base and J by 2 bases, with 15 bases left in between. This CDR3 reads CATSRGPSANTYEQYF. DNA for the CDR3: TGTGCCACCAGCAGAGGTCCGAGCGCCAACACCTACGAGCAGTACTTC.

This clonotype was observed a few times. This chain links TRBV20-1 with TRBJ1-2; maybe TRBD1 (6 bases). Germline CDR1 reads DFQATT; CDR2 reads SNEGSKA (reference sequence). V was shortened by 4 bases and J by 4 bases, with 13 bases between the two germline ends. The CDR3 sequence is 13 residues long. CDR3 in amino acids: CSAKQGGSYGYTF. In nucleotides, the CDR3 is TGCAGTGCTAAACAGGGTGGGAGCTATGGCTACACCTTC.

This clonotype was seen a few times. The chain carries TRBV6-2 or TRBV6-3 and TRBJ1-6; no clear D gene. The ends were cut back, 5 bases at V and 6 bases at J, with 8 bases in the middle. Germline V lookup: CDR1 MNHEY, CDR2 SVGEGT. This CDR3 region has 13 residues. CDR3 sequence (DNA): TGTGCCAGCAGTAAACAGACTAATTCACCCCTCCACTTT. It translates to CASSKQTNSPLHF.

This clonotype was picked up many times. The rearrangement joins TRBV27 to TRBJ2-7; D may match TRBD1 or TRBD2 (5 bases each). The CDR3 has 14 residues. Germline loops: CDR1 MNHEY, CDR2 SMNVEV (reference sequence). Trimming removed 5 bases from V and 2 bases from J, with 13 bases in between. CDR3 sequence reads: CASSPGIGTYEQYF. CDR3 DNA: TGTGCCAGCAGTCCAGGGATCGGGACCTACGAGCAGTACTTC.

This clonotype was recorded a few times. The chain recombines TRBV27 with TRBJ2-1, with 11 bases matching TRBD2. Trimming cost V 9 bases and J 9 bases; bases outside gene matches: 10. From germline, CDR1 is MNHEY and CDR2 SMNVEV (reference sequence). The CDR3 has 14 residues. Written as DNA, the CDR3 is TGTGCCAGTTTTAGCGGGAGGGCCGGTGGTGAGCAGTTCTTC. Protein: CASFSGRAGGEQFF.

This clonotype was seen only a few times. The chain joins TRBV28 to TRBJ2-7, with no clear D. Per germline, CDR1 MDHEN and CDR2 SYDVKM. Trimming removed 3 bases at V and 9 bases at J, with 9 bases between. CDR3 length: 11 residues. The CDR3: CASSFARAQYF. The CDR3 DNA follows: TGTGCCAGCAGTTTCGCCCGGGCGCAGTACTTC.

The rearrangement uses TRBV20-1 and TRBJ2-1; 9 bases line up with TRBD2. The CDR3 contains 14 residues. CDR1 is DFQATT, CDR2 SNEGSKA, per germline (reference sequence). V shed 0 bases, J shed 8 bases, and the junction held 5 bases outside the gene matches. This chain's CDR3 is CSARERGGLYEQFF. The CDR3 DNA sequence: TGCAGTGCTAGAGAGCGGGGGGGCCTTTATGAGCAGTTCTTC.

This clonotype was seen only a few times. J is TRBJ2-7 and V is TRBV20-1, with 8 bases that match TRBD2. CDR3 length: 14 amino acids. V lost 6 bases to trimming and J lost 1 base; unmatched junction nucleotides: 8. Germline V lookup: CDR1 DFQATT, CDR2 SNEGSKA (reference sequence). In DNA, the CDR3 is TGCAGTGCAGCAACTAGCGGCCCGTCCTACGAGCAGTACTTC. This codes for CSAATSGPSYEQYF.

This clonotype was recorded many times. The chain is built from TRBV6-5 and TRBJ1-6; 11 bases align to TRBD1. From germline, CDR1 is MNHEY and CDR2 SVGAGI. The CDR3 has 16 amino acids. The V and J ends lost 5 bases and 9 bases, in that order; junction bases with no gene match: 9. CDR3 sequence: CASSPGQGAVVSPLHF. CDR3 nucleotide sequence: TGTGCCAGCAGTCCCGGACAGGGGGCAGTGGTTTCACCCCTCCACTTT.

This clonotype showed up many times. This sequence joins TRBV11-2 and TRBJ2-1; D not certain. The length of the CDR3 is 19 residues. V lost 4 bases to trimming and J lost 0 bases, with 22 bases between them. Germline V gene sequence: CDR1 SGHAT, CDR2 FQNNGV. The CDR3 loop reads CASSYPRRIGSTSYNEQFF. The CDR3, as DNA: TGTGCCAGCAGCTACCCGAGAAGGATTGGAAGTACCTCCTACAATGAGCAGTTCTTC.

This clonotype has a handful of counts. The chain combines TRBV5-1 with TRBJ2-3; 8 bases align to TRBD2. Germline lookup yields CDR1 SGHRS and CDR2 YFSETQ. The CDR3 has 14 amino acids. V gave up 4 bases and J gave up 5 bases; unmatched junction bases: 6. The CDR3 is CASSQRESRDTQYF. CDR3 nucleotide sequence: TGCGCCAGCAGCCAGCGGGAGAGCCGAGATACGCAGTATTTT.

This clonotype turned up a few times. The chain couples TRBV6-2 or TRBV6-3 to TRBJ2-1; TRBD2 agrees at 8 bases. Per germline, CDR1 MNHEY and CDR2 SVGEGT. The CDR3 totals 16 residues. V lost 7 bases and J lost 8; bases outside the gene matches: 16. The CDR3 bases are TGTGCCAGCAAAGAGTCGGGACTAGGTCCTTCCGATGAGCAGTTCTTC. Residues: CASKESGLGPSDEQFF.

The gene calls are TRBV15 and TRBJ1-1; D is unresolved. This CDR3 comprises 15 residues. V was trimmed by 0 bases and J by 1 base, leaving 9 bases between them. From germline, CDR1 is LNHNV and CDR2 YYDKDF (reference sequence). The CDR3 sequence: CATSRDPAGNTEAFF. CDR3 nucleotide sequence: TGTGCCACCAGCAGAGATCCGGCCGGGAACACTGAAGCTTTCTTT.